This TCR beta chain was sequenced during a study of shared clonotypes between healthy human individuals. Study-level results: Relative to memory subsets, naive subsets generally showed larger estimated richness.

In the case of this clone: Its specificity is not known.

The authors distributed each subset's genomic DNA evenly over several immunoSEQ plates. Here immunoSEQ multiplex PCR was the method, and the copy in TCRdb shows in-frame clones only, minus some. The sample lists some 2.1 million clones, approximately 94% occurring once. Germline V lookup: CDR1 LGHNA, CDR2 YSLEER. The junction had 5 bases not matched to a gene; V was cut back by 1 base and J by 3 bases. This CDR3 is 15 amino acids long. Terminally differentiated effector memory CD45RA+ cells were excluded by CCR7 positive selection of CD45RO-negative cells. Sequenced: naive CD8+ T cells sorted from blood. The rearrangement uses TRBV4-3 and TRBJ2-7; 8 bases agree with TRBD2. The source of this sequence is a man aged 18 to 29 in good health. The CDR3 reads CASSQVLAGFYEQYF. The CDR3 DNA reads TGCGCCAGCAGCCAAGTTTTAGCGGGGTTCTACGAGCAGTACTTC.